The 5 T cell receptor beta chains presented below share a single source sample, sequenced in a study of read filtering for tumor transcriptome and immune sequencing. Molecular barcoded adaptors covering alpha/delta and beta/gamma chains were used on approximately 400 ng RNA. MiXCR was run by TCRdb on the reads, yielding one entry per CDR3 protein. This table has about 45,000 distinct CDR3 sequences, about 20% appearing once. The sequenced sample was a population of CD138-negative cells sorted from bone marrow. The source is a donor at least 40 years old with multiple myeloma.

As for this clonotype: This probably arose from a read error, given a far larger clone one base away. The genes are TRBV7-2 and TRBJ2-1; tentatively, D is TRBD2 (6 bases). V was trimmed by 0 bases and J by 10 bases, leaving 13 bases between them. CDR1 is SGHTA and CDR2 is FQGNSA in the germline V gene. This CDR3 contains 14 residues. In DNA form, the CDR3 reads TGTGCCAGCAGCTTAGCTGGAGGGCGCTACGAGCAGTTCTTC. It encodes CASSLAGGRYEQFF.

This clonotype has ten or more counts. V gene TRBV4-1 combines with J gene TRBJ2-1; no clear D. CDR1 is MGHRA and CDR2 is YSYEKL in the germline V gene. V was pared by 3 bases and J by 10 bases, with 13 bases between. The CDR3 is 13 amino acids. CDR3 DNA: TGCGCCAGCAGCCACCTACCCAGCTACGAGCAGTTCTTC. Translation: CASSHLPSYEQFF.

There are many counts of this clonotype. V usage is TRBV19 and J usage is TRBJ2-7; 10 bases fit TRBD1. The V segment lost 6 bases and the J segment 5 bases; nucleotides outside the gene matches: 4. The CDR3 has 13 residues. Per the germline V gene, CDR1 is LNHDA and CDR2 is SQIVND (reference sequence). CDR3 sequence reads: CASRGTGVHEQYF. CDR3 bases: TGTGCCAGTAGGGGGACAGGGGTCCACGAGCAGTACTTC.

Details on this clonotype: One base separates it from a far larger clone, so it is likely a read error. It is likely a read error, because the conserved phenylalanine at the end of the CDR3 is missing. CDR3 DNA sequence: TGTGCCAGCAGTTATATGGGGACACAGGGAAAGTTGAACACTGAAGCTTTCTGT. This sequence encodes CASSYMGTQGKLNTEAFC. This chain connects TRBV6-5 to TRBJ1-1; maybe TRBD1 (6 bases). The V and J ends lost 3 bases and 0 bases respectively, with 20 bases between them. Per germline, CDR1 MNHEY and CDR2 SVGAGI. The CDR3 is 18 amino acids.

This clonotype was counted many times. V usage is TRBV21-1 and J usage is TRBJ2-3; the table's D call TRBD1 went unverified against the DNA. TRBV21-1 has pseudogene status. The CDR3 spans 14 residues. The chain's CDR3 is CASSKGTVWDTQYF. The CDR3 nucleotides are TGTGCCAGCAGCAAAGGGACAGTCTGGGATACGCAGTATTTT.